Below, 28 T cell receptor beta chains from the same sample are listed, as sequenced in a study of CD8 T cells in Susac syndrome. The RNA, about 0.5 to 1 ug, was put through reverse transcription using random hexamers. Using its own MiXCR run on the immunoSEQ multiplex PCR reads, TCRdb lists one record per CDR3 protein. The repertoire holds hundreds of thousands of distinct CDR3 sequences, around 84% seen once, with approximately 0.11% in the top ten. Sequenced: CD8+ T cells from PBMCs. The receptors come from a human donor with multiple sclerosis.

This clonotype was counted between two and nine times. The gene calls are TRBV7-9 and TRBJ2-1; 8 nucleotides match TRBD2. Germline CDR1 and CDR2: SEHNR and FQNEAQ (reference sequence). The CDR3 is 14 residues long. Trimming at V came to 6 bases and at J to 7 bases, leaving 8 bases not matched to a gene. The CDR3 spells CASSSREGRNEQFF. In DNA form, the CDR3 reads TGTGCCAGCAGTTCACGGGAGGGCAGAAATGAGCAGTTCTTC.

The chain is built from TRBV7-9 and TRBJ2-7; D is tentatively TRBD1 or TRBD2 (5 bases each). Germline loops: CDR1 SEHNR, CDR2 FQNEAQ (reference sequence). The CDR3 loop spans 14 amino acids. The ends were cut back, 5 bases at V and 3 bases at J, with 14 bases in the middle. The CDR3, as DNA: TGTGCCAGCAGCATTCCGGAGAGGGGCTACGAGCAGTACTTC. Encoded protein: CASSIPERGYEQYF.

The J gene is TRBJ1-5, the V gene TRBV10-3; no clear D gene. Germline CDR1 is ENHRY and CDR2 is SYGVKD. The CDR3 extends over 15 amino acids. V was pared by 2 bases and J by 1 base, with 9 bases between. CDR3: CAISEPDASNQPQHF. The DNA of the CDR3 is TGTGCCATCAGTGAGCCGGACGCAAGCAATCAGCCCCAGCATTTT.

This chain uses TRBV5-1 with TRBJ2-1; TRBD2 matches at 10 bases. Germline CDR1 reads SGHRS; CDR2 reads YFSETQ. With 1 base clipped from V and 7 bases from J, the junction kept 11 bases outside the gene matches. The CDR3 loop spans 17 amino acids. The CDR3 coding sequence is TGCGCCAGCAGCTTGACAGTAGCGGGAGGCCCCACGAATGAGCAGTTCTTC. This gives the protein CASSLTVAGGPTNEQFF. The whole variable domain, filled in from reference TRBV5-1 and TRBJ2-1, reads KAGVTQTPRYLIKTRGQQVTLSCSPISGHRSVSWYQQTPGQGLQFLFEYFSETQRNKGNFPGRFSGRQFSNSRSEMNVSTLELGDSALYLCASSLTVAGGPTNEQFFGPGTRLTVL.

The CDR3 loop reads CASSYSVIHANTGELFF. The CDR3 DNA is TGTGCCAGCAGTTACTCGGTAATCCACGCGAACACCGGGGAGCTGTTTTTT. V usage is TRBV6-2 or TRBV6-3 and J usage is TRBJ2-2; D unclear. Per the germline V gene, CDR1 is MNHEY and CDR2 is SVGEGT. The V gene lost 0 bases and the J gene lost 0 bases, with 11 bases spanning the gap. This CDR3 comprises 17 residues.

The CDR3 DNA is TGTGCCAGCAGCGACGGACAGGGGAGGAACGGGGAGCTGTTTTTT. As protein: CASSDGQGRNGELFF. The gene calls are TRBV9 and TRBJ2-2, with TRBD1 matching 9 bases. Germline assignment: CDR1 SGDLS and CDR2 YYNGEE. This CDR3 comprises 15 residues. J gave up 7 bases and V 3 bases, and 7 bases lay outside the gene matches.

In this sample, this clonotype turned up once. J is TRBJ1-1 and V is TRBV2; tentatively, D is TRBD1 (5 bases). Trimming took off 11 bases at V and 1 base at J, with 11 bases between the two ends. Germline V gene lookup returns CDR1 SNHLY and CDR2 FYNNEI. CDR3 length: 12 amino acids. CDR3 nucleotide sequence: TGTGCCGTCCTGGGGCCGAACACTGAAGCTTTCTTT. This encodes CAVLGPNTEAFF.

This clonotype was seen just once. The V gene is TRBV30, the J gene TRBJ2-7, with a tentative D call TRBD1 (6 bases). CDR1 and CDR2 (germline): GTSNPN, SVGIG (reference sequence). This CDR3 contains 14 residues. Trimming stripped 2 bases from V and 0 bases from J, with 11 bases between. Here the CDR3 reads CAWSLWDNSYEQYF. CDR3 bases: TGTGCCTGGAGTCTTTGGGACAACTCCTACGAGCAGTACTTC.

This clonotype came up a few times. This chain connects TRBV29-1 to TRBJ2-7, with D possibly being TRBD1 or TRBD2 (5 bases each). Per the germline V gene, CDR1 is SQVTM and CDR2 is ANQGSEA. The V end was cut by 6 bases, the J end by 4 bases, with 13 bases between. The CDR3 totals 12 residues. DNA of the CDR3: TGCAGCGTCGCCGGGACCTTTTACGAGCAGTACTTC. It encodes CSVAGTFYEQYF.

The V gene is TRBV23-1, the J gene TRBJ2-7; maybe TRBD1 (6 bases). TRBV23-1 is reported as an ORF; its role is uncertain. V was shortened by 8 bases and J by 5 bases, with 19 bases between the two germline ends. The CDR3 has 14 amino acids. In DNA, the CDR3 is TGCGCCAGCGGCCCCCGGGACAAAAACCACGAGCAGTACTTC. Translating gives CASGPRDKNHEQYF.

This sequence joins TRBV9 and TRBJ2-2; 7 nucleotides match TRBD2. V shed 2 bases, J shed 0 bases, and the junction held 16 bases outside the gene matches. Germline lookup yields CDR1 SGDLS and CDR2 YYNGEE. The length of the CDR3 is 20 residues. CDR3 bases: TGTGCCAGCAGCGTCGCGGGAGATTGGGAGTTCCACGCGAACACCGGGGAGCTGTTTTTT. This codes for CASSVAGDWEFHANTGELFF.

The V call is TRBV7-9, the J call TRBJ2-1, with D unclear. The CDR3 is 12 residues long. V was pared by 7 bases and J by 8 bases, with 12 bases between. The V gene's germline CDR1 is SEHNR and CDR2 FQNEAQ (reference sequence). CDR3 amino acids: CASTYSGDEQFF. CDR3 sequence (DNA): TGTGCCAGCACCTATTCCGGCGATGAGCAGTTCTTC.

The chain joins TRBV27 to TRBJ2-7; D unclear. V was clipped by 3 bases and J by 5 bases, with 17 bases between them. The length of the CDR3 is 15 residues. Germline V gene sequence: CDR1 MNHEY, CDR2 SMNVEV (reference sequence). The CDR3 region has the DNA TGTGCCAGCAGTTTTGATACGGGCAGGCCCCACGAGCAGTACTTC. Amino acid sequence: CASSFDTGRPHEQYF.

This chain links TRBV28 with TRBJ1-3; D not resolved. Looked up from germline, CDR1 is MDHEN and CDR2 is SYDVKM. This CDR3 spans 14 amino acids. Trimming pared 3 bases from V and 1 base from J, leaving 7 bases between. Here the CDR3 reads CASSFSRSGNTIYF. The CDR3 DNA reads TGTGCCAGCAGTTTCAGTAGATCTGGAAACACCATATATTTT.

The chain is built from TRBV5-4 and TRBJ2-7, with D perhaps matching TRBD1 or TRBD2 (5 bases each). CDR3 size: 14 residues. Between the trimmed V and J ends, which lost 4 bases and 2 bases, there was a span of 13 bases. Germline lookup yields CDR1 SGHNT and CDR2 YYREEE (reference sequence). The CDR3 region is CASSGRDGTYEQYF. In DNA form, the CDR3 reads TGTGCCAGCAGCGGCCGGGACGGGACCTACGAGCAGTACTTC.

CDR3 in amino acids: CASSPHERSLYEQYF. DNA for the CDR3: TGTGCCAGCAGCCCCCACGAGCGGAGTCTCTACGAGCAGTACTTC. The gene calls are TRBV3-1 and TRBJ2-7, with D maybe TRBD2 (5 bases). The length of the CDR3 is 15 residues. Trimming removed 4 bases from V and 3 bases from J, with 16 bases in between. Germline V gives CDR1 LGHDT, CDR2 YNNKEL (reference sequence).

This chain links TRBV27 with TRBJ2-3; either TRBD1 or TRBD2 may fit D (5 bases each). The V and J ends lost 6 bases and 2 bases respectively, with 21 bases between them. The CDR3 is 17 amino acids. Per the germline V gene, CDR1 is MNHEY and CDR2 is SMNVEV (reference sequence). CDR3 nucleotides: TGTGCCAGCAGCCCACGGGCAGGGAGATACTCCACAGATACGCAGTATTTT. Translating gives CASSPRAGRYSTDTQYF.

The J gene is TRBJ2-7, the V gene TRBV10-3; D perhaps matches TRBD2 (5 bases). Trimming took 8 bases from V and 4 from J, leaving 18 bases between them. The CDR3 sequence is 14 residues long. The V gene's germline CDR1 is ENHRY and CDR2 SYGVKD. The CDR3 sequence: CAIGSGHTRYEQYF. The CDR3 region has the DNA TGTGCCATCGGAAGCGGCCACACTCGTTACGAGCAGTACTTC.

The chain combines TRBV27 with TRBJ1-1; possible D gene TRBD1, 6 bases. CDR3 length: 15 residues. In germline, CDR1 is MNHEY, CDR2 SMNVEV (reference sequence). Trimming left V 0 bases short and J 3 bases short, with 11 bases between. Written as DNA, the CDR3 is TGTGCCAGCAGTTTATCGGTGGGGGGCTACACTGAAGCTTTCTTT. Translation gives CASSLSVGGYTEAFF.

The CDR3 region has the DNA TGTGCCAGCAGCTTAGCACCGCGGGCCCAAGAGACCCAGTACTTC. Its protein product is CASSLAPRAQETQYF. The rearrangement links TRBV7-9 to TRBJ2-5, with D possibly TRBD2 on 5 matching bases. CDR1 is SEHNR, CDR2 FQNEAQ, per germline (reference sequence). The CDR3 runs 15 residues. Trimming cost V 0 bases and J 1 base, with 9 bases left between them. Combining the CDR3 with reference TRBV7-9 and TRBJ2-5 gives the whole variable domain DTGVSQNPRHKITKRGQNVTFRCDPISEHNRLYWYRQTLGQGPEFLTYFQNEAQLEKSRLLSDRFSAERPKGSFSTLEIQRTEQGDSAMYLCASSLAPRAQETQYFGPGTRLLVL.

The chain has TRBV27 and TRBJ2-1; perhaps D is TRBD1 or TRBD2 (6 bases each). The germline gives CDR1 MNHEY, CDR2 SMNVEV (reference sequence). V lost 2 bases, J lost 4 bases, and 12 bases lay in between. CDR3 size: 15 residues. CDR3 region: CASSLTRGLYNEQFF. The CDR3 nucleotides are TGTGCCAGCAGTTTAACCAGGGGACTTTACAATGAGCAGTTCTTC.

V and J are TRBV5-1 and TRBJ1-2, with 7 bases aligning to TRBD1. With V trimmed by 4 bases and J by 3 bases, 6 bases remained unmatched. Germline values: CDR1 SGHRS, CDR2 YFSETQ. This CDR3 is built from 14 residues. The CDR3 DNA is TGCGCCAGCAGCGCGACAGGGTTTTACTATGGCTACACCTTC. Encoded protein: CASSATGFYYGYTF.

The chain is built from TRBV2 and TRBJ1-2; 10 nucleotides agree with TRBD1. CDR1 SNHLY and CDR2 FYNNEI come from the germline V gene. V gave up 8 bases and J gave up 1 base; unmatched junction bases: 7. This CDR3 has 15 amino acids. The chain's CDR3 is CASPGTGEGNYGYTF. CDR3 sequence (DNA): TGTGCCAGCCCTGGGACAGGGGAAGGTAACTATGGCTACACCTTC.

The CDR3 sequence is CASSPTSGRAGNTGELFF. For the CDR3, the DNA is TGTGCCAGCAGTCCGACTAGCGGGAGGGCCGGCAACACCGGGGAGCTGTTTTTT. This chain uses TRBV27 with TRBJ2-2; 14 bases are a match to TRBD2. The germline gives CDR1 MNHEY, CDR2 SMNVEV (reference sequence). CDR3 length: 18 residues. V was clipped by 5 bases and J by 2 bases; unmatched bases: 7.

V usage is TRBV6-5 and J usage is TRBJ2-1, with TRBD2 as a possible D gene (5 bases). Germline V gene sequence: CDR1 MNHEY, CDR2 SVGAGI. V lost 4 bases to trimming and J lost 8 bases, with 9 bases between them. The CDR3 sequence is 12 residues long. For the CDR3, the DNA is TGTGCCAGCAGTTCGGGGAACGATGAGCAGTTCTTC. Its protein product is CASSSGNDEQFF.

This chain links TRBV20-1 with TRBJ1-6, with 9 positions matching TRBD1. The germline CDR1 and CDR2 sequences are DFQATT and SNEGSKA (reference sequence). After removal of 1 base from V and 0 bases from J, the junction contained 10 bases not matched to a gene. CDR3 length equals 19 residues. CDR3 nucleotide sequence: TGCAGTGCTAGAGGCCGGGACAGGGATGAGTACTCCTATAATTCACCCCTCCACTTT. Its translation is CSARGRDRDEYSYNSPLHF.

This clonotype occurred once. This sequence joins TRBV7-9 and TRBJ2-3; 11 bases match TRBD2. The CDR3 contains 15 residues. Germline CDR1 is SEHNR and CDR2 is FQNEAQ (reference sequence). The V gene end was trimmed by 2 bases and the J gene end by 5 bases; junction bases not matched to a gene: 3. Here the CDR3 reads CASSLRLAGRDTQYF. DNA for the CDR3: TGTGCCAGCAGCTTAAGACTAGCGGGGAGAGATACGCAGTATTTT.

The gene calls are TRBV2 and TRBJ2-7; TRBD2 aligns across 8 bases. The V gene end was trimmed by 8 bases and the J gene end by 4 bases; junction bases not matched to a gene: 13. This CDR3 is built from 15 residues. Germline assignment: CDR1 SNHLY and CDR2 FYNNEI. The CDR3: CASEGDAGGRYEQYF. The CDR3 coding sequence is TGTGCCAGCGAGGGGGATGCGGGGGGCAGGTACGAGCAGTACTTC.